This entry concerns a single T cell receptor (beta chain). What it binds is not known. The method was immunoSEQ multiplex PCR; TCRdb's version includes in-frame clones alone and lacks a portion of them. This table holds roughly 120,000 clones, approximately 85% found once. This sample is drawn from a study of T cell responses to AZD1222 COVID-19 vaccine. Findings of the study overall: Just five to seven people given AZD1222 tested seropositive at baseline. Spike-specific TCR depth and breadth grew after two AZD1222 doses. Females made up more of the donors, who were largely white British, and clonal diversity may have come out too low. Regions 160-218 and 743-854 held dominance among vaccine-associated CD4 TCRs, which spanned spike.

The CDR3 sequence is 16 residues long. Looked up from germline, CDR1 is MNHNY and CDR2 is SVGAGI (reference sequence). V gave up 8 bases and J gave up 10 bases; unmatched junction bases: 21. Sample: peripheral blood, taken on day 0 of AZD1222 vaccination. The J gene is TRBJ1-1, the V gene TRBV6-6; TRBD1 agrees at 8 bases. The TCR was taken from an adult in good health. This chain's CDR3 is CASYSTSGGAHLGAFF. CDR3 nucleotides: TGTGCCAGCTATTCGACTTCAGGGGGCGCTCACCTTGGAGCTTTCTTT.